This TCR beta chain is from a study of multiple sclerosis patients with progressive multifocal leukoencephalopathy. Clones were read by immunoSEQ multiplex PCR, and TCRdb kept only the in-frame ones, dropping some. This sample has 25,000 to 30,000 clones; just under 90% occur once, and the top ten carry 1.5%. The CDR3 loop spans 14 amino acids. Germline V lookup: CDR1 SNHLY, CDR2 FYNNEI. The germline V and J ends were trimmed by 2 bases and 4 bases, with 11 bases remaining between them. Specified time point: less than 7 months of natalizumab therapy. This chain joins TRBV2 and TRBJ1-2; D possibly corresponds to TRBD1 (5 bases). This TCR was recovered from a human donor with multiple sclerosis. This specimen consisted of PBMCs, obtained from a patient treated with natalizumab. CDR3 in amino acids: CASSERGSSYGYTF. CDR3 sequence (DNA): TGTGCCAGCAGTGAAAGGGGATCAAGCTATGGCTACACCTTC.